The T cell receptor beta chain under discussion was sequenced for a study of T-cell reconstitution after alpha-beta-depleted transplantation in children. It was with unique molecular identifiers that the TCRbeta library was prepared. TCRdb re-analysed the PCR reads in MiXCR, keeping a single row per CDR3 protein. The sample includes around 93,000 distinct CDR3 sequences, roughly 8% of them seen just once. Ten or more counts support this clonotype. The material sequenced was PBMCs from the stem cell graft donor, taken from the stem cell graft. The receptor was isolated from a human donor who donated a stem cell graft to a child with congenital amegakaryocytic thrombocytopenia.

The CDR3 coding sequence is TGTGCCAGCAGTTCGCCCTTAACCTCTAGTGGACTCATCACCGGGGAGCTGTTTTTT. Encoded protein: CASSSPLTSSGLITGELFF. The chain employs TRBV28 and TRBJ2-2; perhaps TRBD2 as D (5 bases). The CDR3 spans 19 residues. Germline V CDR1 and CDR2: MDHEN, SYDVKM. Trimming removed 4 bases at V and 4 bases at J, with 25 bases between.